The clone carrying this T cell receptor (beta chain) was found a few times. Trimming removed 0 bases from V and 7 bases from J, with 12 bases in between. This CDR3 comprises 14 residues. Germline lookup yields CDR1 LGHNA and CDR2 YNFKEQ. Original processing methods: Counts of nucleated cells, estimated from reference gene primer amplification, were obtained. Some clones are missing from TCRdb's copy, which holds only in-frame ones; the method was immunoSEQ multiplex PCR. V and J calls and clone size come straight from that table; D and trimming were deduced from the DNA. This table holds about 160,000 clones, 85% found once. This entry belongs to a study of blood T cell repertoires in COVID-19. At the level of the study: T cells, B-cell-depleted T cells, or PBMCs supplied cDNA or gDNA.

This sequence joins TRBV4-2 and TRBJ1-1; D remains unclear. The receptor was derived from a human donor with acute or convalescent COVID-19. The donor label of this sample is uncertain. Sequenced: peripheral blood. The CDR3 nucleotides are TGTGCCAGCAGCCAAGATCGGGGAATGGGTGAAGCTTTCTTT. Residues: CASSQDRGMGEAFF.